This TCR beta chain was recovered during a study of OX40 agonist ivuxolimab in advanced cancers. Some clones are missing from TCRdb's copy, which holds only in-frame ones; the method was immunoSEQ multiplex PCR. The sample records tens of thousands of clones, about 90% being singletons. This clone is a singleton in its sample. The CDR3 is 14 amino acids. V lost 4 bases, J lost 5 bases, and 12 bases lay in between. The V gene's germline CDR1 is SNHLY and CDR2 FYNNEI. Source: CD4+ or CD8+ T cells sorted from blood, taken in a trial of the OX40 agonist ivuxolimab. The sequence was collected from an adult with an advanced solid tumor such as melanoma, head and neck, liver or kidney cancer. The J gene is TRBJ1-5, the V gene TRBV2; D not resolved. CDR3 region: CASSGGSRDQPQHF. The CDR3 nucleotides are TGTGCCAGCAGTGGCGGCTCGAGGGATCAGCCCCAGCATTTT.